This entry concerns a single TCR beta chain. Authors' processing steps: The distant-metastasis classifier for papillary thyroid cancer was built from CDR3 differences across clinicopathological groups. TCRdb ran MiXCR on the PCR reads. The V and J calls, along with clone size, are taken from TCRdb and not from the paper's own processing. The table includes around 15,000 clones, approximately 20% detected once. V gave up 6 bases and J gave up 0 bases, with 23 bases separating them. This CDR3 is built from 18 residues. This sample is part of a study of metastatic and nonmetastatic thyroid tumors. Study summary: Malignant and benign thyroid patients had repertoires compared in peripheral blood and tumor or nodule tissue.

Among the patients, none had received any treatment before thyroid surgery. The rearrangement joins TRBV12-3 or TRBV12-4 to TRBJ1-1, with TRBD1 as a possible D gene (6 bases). This clonotype originated in a female donor with papillary thyroid cancer or a benign thyroid nodule (not recorded which). Some clones in this sample may be carry-over from other donors' samples. The sequenced sample was adjacent normal tissue. The CDR3 loop is CASSPTTGGGLMNTEAFF. The CDR3 bases are TGTGCCAGCAGCCCAACGACAGGAGGGGGGCTTATGAACACTGAAGCTTTCTTT.